The entry that follows covers one T cell receptor (beta chain) sequence. What antigen it recognizes has not been identified. One base away there is no much larger clone; base qualities are not given. Unmatched junction bases come to 5, with V trimmed by 7 bases and J by 0 bases. CDR1 MDHEN and CDR2 SYDVKM were looked up in the germline V gene. Including the terminal cysteine and phenylalanine, the CDR3 comprises 16 residues. The sequence is cut down to CDR3 DNA, 48 bases in frame from base 1. The CDR3 regions of human TCRbeta chains were analyzed by immunosequencing. From the authors' description of their analysis: Repertoire TCRs were checked for matches against a reference library of SARS-CoV-2-specific TCRs that had been generated using the MIRA antigen-specificity platform. Breadth was defined as the fraction of unique TCRs that were SARS-CoV-2-associated, and depth was defined as the fraction of total T cells that were SARS-CoV-2-associated. Using the MIRA data, each spike-specific TCR was assigned both to the spike region to which the TCR was reactive and to a CD4 or CD8 class. Log10-transformed breadth and depth values were compared by one-way ANOVA with Sidak's multiple comparisons tests. TCRdb provides this immuneACCESS table in a form limited to in-frame rearrangements. Some clones are lacking; in checked studies, under half of them reflect an unresolved V gene, and why the rest are absent is not known. That table is the source of V, J and clone size, and D and trimming were worked out from the DNA. The sample table contains more than 85,000 clones; only one count was recorded for around 90% of them. The top ten hold 3.2% of the sample.

These data come from a study of T cell responses to AZD1222 COVID-19 vaccine (dated by TCRdb to about 2021). Looking at the study overall: AZD1222 recipients with second doses at about 4 weeks or about 12 weeks were pooled, because spike-specific TCR depth and breadth did not differ between schedules. TCR sequencing was performed for roughly 250 trial participants, of whom roughly 200 were given two doses of AZD1222 and some 26 were given two doses of MenACWY control vaccine. Trial participants were enrolled by age into subgroups of 18-55, 56-69 and 70-plus years, and around 150, 28 and 57 TCR-sequenced participants, respectively, were included in these subgroups.

The paper's findings and limits, for the study overall: No day 14 peak-response samples were available, so repertoires were characterized only after the peak T cell response. Conclusions about previously exposed vaccinees are limited, since just six or seven AZD1222 recipients were seropositive for SARS-CoV-2 at baseline. Nearly half of unique spike-specific TCRs reportedly recognized epitopes outside regions mutated in the B.1.351 and B.1.1.7 variants. In the small 56-69-year group, the increase in depth fell short of significance, most likely because of low power. The vaccine-associated CD4 TCRs covered the entire spike protein, and the dominant responses fell in regions 160-218 and 743-854. A significant rise in spike-specific TCR breadth and depth was observed after two AZD1222 doses relative to day 0 and relative to MenACWY recipients. Participants were mostly white British and included more females than males, and it was suggested by the authors that clonal diversity may have been underestimated.

This specimen's time point label, per the study, means: baseline before first vaccination. Vaccinee samples came from UK trials COV001 and COV002, including a single-blind randomized controlled phase 2/3 trial of AZD1222 (ChAdOx1 nCoV-19) in healthy adults. For TCRbeta chain sequencing, PBMC samples from trial participants were taken at day 0 and at day 28 after the second dose. The sequencing here drew on peripheral blood, taken on day 0 of AZD1222 vaccination. This chain joins TRBV28 to TRBJ2-2; 10 bases in the junction line up with TRBD2. This clonotype was obtained from an adult in good health. The bases are TGTGCCAGCACCACTACTAGCGGGGCGAACACCGGGGAGCTGTTTTTT. Its product reads: CASTTTSGANTGELFF.